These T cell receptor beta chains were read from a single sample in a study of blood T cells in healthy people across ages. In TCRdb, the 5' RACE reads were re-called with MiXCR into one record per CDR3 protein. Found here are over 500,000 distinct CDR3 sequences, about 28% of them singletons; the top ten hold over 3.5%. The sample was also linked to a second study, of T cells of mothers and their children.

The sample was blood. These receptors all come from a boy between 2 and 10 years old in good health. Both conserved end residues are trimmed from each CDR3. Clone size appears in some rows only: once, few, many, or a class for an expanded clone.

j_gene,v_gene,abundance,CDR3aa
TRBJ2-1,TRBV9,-,ASSVAPSGAYNEQF
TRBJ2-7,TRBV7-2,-,ASSFPPGQGYEQY
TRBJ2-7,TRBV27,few,ASSHTGGFSYEQY
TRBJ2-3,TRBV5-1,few,AGSLFQRMSTDTQY
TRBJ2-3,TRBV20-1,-,SARDYLGAGVTDTQY
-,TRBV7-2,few,ASSPRGRAYEQY
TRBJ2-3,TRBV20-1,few,SASIGGPRDTQY
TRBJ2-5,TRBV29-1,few,SVVREETQY
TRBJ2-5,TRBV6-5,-,ASSALTGPQETQY
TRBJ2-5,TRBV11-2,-,ASSFGPPWVETQY
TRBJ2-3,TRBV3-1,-,ASSRRTGLGTDTQY
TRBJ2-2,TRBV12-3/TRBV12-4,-,ASSLDWIGELF
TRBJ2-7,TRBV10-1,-,ASSEGGFEWPRDYEQY
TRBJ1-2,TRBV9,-,ASSVDFYGYT
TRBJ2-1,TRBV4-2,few,ASSQESKATRML
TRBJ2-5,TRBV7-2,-,ASSLVSGGRAQTQY
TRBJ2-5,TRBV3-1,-,ASSPTDREETQY
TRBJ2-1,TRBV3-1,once,ASSPMSGGYTNEQF
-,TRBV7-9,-,ASSPRDGGAINEQF
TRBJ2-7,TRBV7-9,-,ASSGVLEVRKQY
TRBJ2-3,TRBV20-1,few,SARVAGGLDTQY
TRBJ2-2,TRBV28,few,ASSGSVSGGVNTGELF
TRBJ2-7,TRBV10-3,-,AISAAGDYEQY
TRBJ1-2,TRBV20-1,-,SARGHSGYT
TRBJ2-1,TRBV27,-,ASSSSRGNEQF
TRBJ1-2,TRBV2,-,ASRLTGGYLYGYT
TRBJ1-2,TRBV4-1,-,ASSHLPGQGNYGYT